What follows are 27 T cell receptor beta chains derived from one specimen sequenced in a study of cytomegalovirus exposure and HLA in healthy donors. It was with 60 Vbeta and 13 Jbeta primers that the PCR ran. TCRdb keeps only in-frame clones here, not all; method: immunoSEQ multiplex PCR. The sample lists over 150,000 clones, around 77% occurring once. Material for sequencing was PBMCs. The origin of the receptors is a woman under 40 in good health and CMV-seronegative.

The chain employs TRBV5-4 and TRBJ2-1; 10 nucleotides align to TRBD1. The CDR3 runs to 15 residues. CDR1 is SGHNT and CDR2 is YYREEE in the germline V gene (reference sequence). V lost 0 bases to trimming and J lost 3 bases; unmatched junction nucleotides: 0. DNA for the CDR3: TGTGCCAGCAGCTTGGGGGACAGGGGCTACAATGAGCAGTTCTTC. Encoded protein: CASSLGDRGYNEQFF.

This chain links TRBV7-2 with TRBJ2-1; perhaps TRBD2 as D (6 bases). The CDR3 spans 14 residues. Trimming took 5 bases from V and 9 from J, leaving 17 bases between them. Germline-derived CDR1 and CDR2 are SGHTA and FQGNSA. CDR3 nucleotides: TGTGCCAGCAGCCCCGTGTCTAGCGCTAGTGAGCAGTTCTTC. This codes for CASSPVSSASEQFF. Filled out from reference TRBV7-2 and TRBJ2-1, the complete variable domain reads GAGVSQSPSNKVTEKGKDVELRCDPISGHTALYWYRQSLGQGLEFLIYFQGNSAPDKSGLPSDRFSAERTGGSVSTLTIQRTQQEDSAVYLCASSPVSSASEQFFGPGTRLTVL.

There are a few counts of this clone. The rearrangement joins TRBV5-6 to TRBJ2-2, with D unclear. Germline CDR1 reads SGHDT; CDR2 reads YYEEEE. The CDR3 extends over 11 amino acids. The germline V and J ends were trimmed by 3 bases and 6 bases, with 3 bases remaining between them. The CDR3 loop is CASSSPGELFF. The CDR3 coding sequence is TGTGCCAGCAGCTCTCCCGGGGAGCTGTTTTTT.

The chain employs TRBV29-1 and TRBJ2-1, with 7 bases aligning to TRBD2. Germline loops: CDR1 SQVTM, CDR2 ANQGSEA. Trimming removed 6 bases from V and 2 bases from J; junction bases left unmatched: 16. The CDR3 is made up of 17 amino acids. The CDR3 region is CSVLPSSSGGTYNEQFF. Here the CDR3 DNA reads TGCAGCGTCCTCCCCTCCTCTAGCGGAGGGACCTACAATGAGCAGTTCTTC.

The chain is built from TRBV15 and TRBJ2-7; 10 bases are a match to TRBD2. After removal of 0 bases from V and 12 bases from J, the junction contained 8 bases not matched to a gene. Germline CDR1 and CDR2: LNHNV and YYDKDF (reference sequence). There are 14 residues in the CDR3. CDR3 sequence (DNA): TGTGCCACCAGCAGAGACCCTAGCGGGAGCGACAGGTACTTC. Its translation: CATSRDPSGSDRYF.

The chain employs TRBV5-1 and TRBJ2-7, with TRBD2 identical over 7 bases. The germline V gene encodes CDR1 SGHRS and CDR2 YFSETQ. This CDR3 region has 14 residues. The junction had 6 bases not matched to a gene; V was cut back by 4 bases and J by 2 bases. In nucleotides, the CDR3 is TGCGCCAGCAGCCTTCCGGGGGGAGCCTACGAGCAGTACTTC. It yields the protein CASSLPGGAYEQYF.

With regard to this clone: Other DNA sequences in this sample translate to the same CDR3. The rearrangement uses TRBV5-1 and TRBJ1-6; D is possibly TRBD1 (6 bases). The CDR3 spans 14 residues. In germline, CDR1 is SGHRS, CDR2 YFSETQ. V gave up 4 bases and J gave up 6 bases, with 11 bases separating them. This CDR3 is CASSPGQLNSPLHF. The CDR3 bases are TGCGCCAGCAGCCCCGGACAGCTTAATTCACCCCTCCACTTT.

The DNA for the CDR3 is TGTGCCAGCAGCTTCAAGGCGGGCGGGGTCTTTGAAGCTTTCTTT. It translates to CASSFKAGGVFEAFF. V gene TRBV11-2 combines with J gene TRBJ1-1; D not certain. This CDR3 has 15 amino acids. The V end was cut by 3 bases, the J end by 7 bases, with 18 bases between. Per the germline V gene, CDR1 is SGHAT and CDR2 is FQNNGV.

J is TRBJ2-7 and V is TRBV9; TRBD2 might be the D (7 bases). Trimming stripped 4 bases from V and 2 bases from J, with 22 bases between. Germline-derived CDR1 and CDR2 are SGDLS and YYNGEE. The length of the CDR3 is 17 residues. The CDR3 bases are TGTGCCAGCAGCCCCCGACGCTCCGGGGAGGGGGCCTACGAGCAGTACTTC. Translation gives CASSPRRSGEGAYEQYF.

The CDR3 sequence is CASSQHGTLGTEAFF. The CDR3 nucleotides read TGTGCCAGCAGCCAACACGGGACACTGGGGACTGAAGCTTTCTTT. V gene TRBV7-3 combines with J gene TRBJ1-1; D perhaps matches TRBD1 (6 bases). Germline values: CDR1 SGHTA, CDR2 FQGTGA. The germline V and J ends were trimmed by 5 bases and 5 bases, with 18 bases remaining between them. This CDR3 has 15 residues. Looking up the rest from reference TRBV7-3 and TRBJ1-1 gives the full variable domain: GAGVSQTPSNKVTEKGKYVELRCDPISGHTALYWYRQSLGQGPEFLIYFQGTGAADDSGLPNDRFFAVRPEGSVSTLKIQRTERGDSAVYLCASSQHGTLGTEAFFGQGTRLTVV.

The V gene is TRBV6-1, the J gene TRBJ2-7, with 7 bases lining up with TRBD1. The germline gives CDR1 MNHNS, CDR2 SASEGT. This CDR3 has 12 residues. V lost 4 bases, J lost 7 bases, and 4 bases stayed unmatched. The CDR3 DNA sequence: TGTGCCAGCAGTGCATCGACAGGGGAGCAGTACTTC. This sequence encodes CASSASTGEQYF.

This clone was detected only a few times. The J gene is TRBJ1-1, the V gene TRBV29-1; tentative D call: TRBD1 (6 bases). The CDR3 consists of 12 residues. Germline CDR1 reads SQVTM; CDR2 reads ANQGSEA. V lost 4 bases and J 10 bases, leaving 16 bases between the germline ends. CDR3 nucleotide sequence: TGCAGCGTTGCAGGGGCAGGGTTAGGAGCTTTCTTT. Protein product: CSVAGAGLGAFF.

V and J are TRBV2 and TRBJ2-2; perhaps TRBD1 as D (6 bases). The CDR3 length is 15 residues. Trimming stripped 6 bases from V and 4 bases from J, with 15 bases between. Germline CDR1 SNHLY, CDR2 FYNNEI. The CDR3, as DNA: TGTGCCAGCAGGGTTGGTCGGACAGTCACCGGGGAGCTGTTTTTT. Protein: CASRVGRTVTGELFF.

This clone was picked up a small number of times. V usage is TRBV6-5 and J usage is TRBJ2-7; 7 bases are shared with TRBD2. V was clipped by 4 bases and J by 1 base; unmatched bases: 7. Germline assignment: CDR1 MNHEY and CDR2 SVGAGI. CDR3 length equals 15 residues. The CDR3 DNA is TGTGCCAGCAGTTCTGGCGGGCGGGGGTCCTACGAGCAGTACTTC. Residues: CASSSGGRGSYEQYF.

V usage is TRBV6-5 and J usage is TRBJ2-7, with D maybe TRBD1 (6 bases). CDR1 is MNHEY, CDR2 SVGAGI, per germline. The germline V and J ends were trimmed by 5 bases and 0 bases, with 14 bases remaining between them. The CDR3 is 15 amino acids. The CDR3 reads CASSRGGLSSYEQYF. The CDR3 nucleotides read TGTGCCAGCAGTCGAGGGGGTCTGAGCTCCTACGAGCAGTACTTC.

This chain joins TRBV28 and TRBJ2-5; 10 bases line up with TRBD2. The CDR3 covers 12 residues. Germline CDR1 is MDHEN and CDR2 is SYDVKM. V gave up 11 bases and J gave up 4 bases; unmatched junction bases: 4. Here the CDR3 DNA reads TGTGCCTGCCGGACTAGCGGAGAGACCCAGTACTTC. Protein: CACRTSGETQYF.

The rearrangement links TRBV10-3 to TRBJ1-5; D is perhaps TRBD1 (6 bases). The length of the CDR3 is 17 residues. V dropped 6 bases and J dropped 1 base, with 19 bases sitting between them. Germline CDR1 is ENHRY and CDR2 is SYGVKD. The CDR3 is CAISARAGDISNQPQHF. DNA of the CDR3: TGTGCCATCAGCGCCCGGGCAGGGGATATCAGCAATCAGCCCCAGCATTTT.

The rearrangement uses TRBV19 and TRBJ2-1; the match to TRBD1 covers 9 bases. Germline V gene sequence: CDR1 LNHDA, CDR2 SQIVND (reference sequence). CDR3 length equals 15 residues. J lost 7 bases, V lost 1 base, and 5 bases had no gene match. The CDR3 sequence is CASSIAWTGVNEQFF. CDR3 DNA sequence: TGTGCCAGTAGTATAGCCTGGACAGGGGTTAATGAGCAGTTCTTC. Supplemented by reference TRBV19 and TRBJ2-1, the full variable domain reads DGGITQSPKYLFRKEGQNVTLSCEQNLNHDAMYWYRQDPGQGLRLIYYSQIVNDFQKGDIAEGYSVSREKKESFPLTVTSAQKNPTAFYLCASSIAWTGVNEQFFGPGTRLTVL.

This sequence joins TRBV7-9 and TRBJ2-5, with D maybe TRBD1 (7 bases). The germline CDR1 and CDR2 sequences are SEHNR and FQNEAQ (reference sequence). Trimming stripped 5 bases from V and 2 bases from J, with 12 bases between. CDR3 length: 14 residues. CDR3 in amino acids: CASSRDSGQETQYF. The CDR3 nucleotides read TGTGCCAGCAGCCGGGACAGCGGGCAAGAGACCCAGTACTTC.

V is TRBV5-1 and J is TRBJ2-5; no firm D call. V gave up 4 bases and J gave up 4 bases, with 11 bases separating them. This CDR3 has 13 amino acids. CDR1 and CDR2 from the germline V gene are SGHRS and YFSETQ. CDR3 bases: TGCGCCAGCAGCCTCCTAATGAGAGAGACCCAGTACTTC. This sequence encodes CASSLLMRETQYF. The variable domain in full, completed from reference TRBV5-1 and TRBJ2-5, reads KAGVTQTPRYLIKTRGQQVTLSCSPISGHRSVSWYQQTPGQGLQFLFEYFSETQRNKGNFPGRFSGRQFSNSRSEMNVSTLELGDSALYLCASSLLMRETQYFGPGTRLLVL.

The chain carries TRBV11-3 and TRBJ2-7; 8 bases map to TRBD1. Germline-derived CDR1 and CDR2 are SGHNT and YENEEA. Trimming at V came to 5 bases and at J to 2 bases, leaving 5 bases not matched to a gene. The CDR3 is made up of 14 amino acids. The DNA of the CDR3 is TGTGCCAGCAGCCCATGGGACAGGCCCTACGAGCAGTACTTC. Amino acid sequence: CASSPWDRPYEQYF.

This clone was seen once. The CDR3 DNA is TGTGCCAGCAGCCAGCGGGACAGAGATAACTATGGCTACACCTTC. It codes for CASSQRDRDNYGYTF. This rearrangement joins TRBV4-2 to TRBJ1-2, with 7 bases fitting TRBD1. Germline CDR1 is LGHNA and CDR2 is YNFKEQ. This CDR3 has 15 amino acids. After removal of 3 bases from V and 1 base from J, the junction contained 5 bases not matched to a gene.

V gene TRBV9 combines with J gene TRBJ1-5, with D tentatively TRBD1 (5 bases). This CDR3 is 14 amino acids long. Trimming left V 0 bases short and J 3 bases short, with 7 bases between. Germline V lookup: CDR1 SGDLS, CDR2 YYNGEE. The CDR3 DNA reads TGTGCCAGCAGCGTAGCAGGGATCAATCAGCCCCAGCATTTT. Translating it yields CASSVAGINQPQHF.

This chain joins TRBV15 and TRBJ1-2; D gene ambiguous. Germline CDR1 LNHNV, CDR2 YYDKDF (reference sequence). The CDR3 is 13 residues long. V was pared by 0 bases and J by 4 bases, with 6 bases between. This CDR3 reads CATSRDRSYGYTF. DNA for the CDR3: TGTGCCACCAGCAGAGATAGGAGCTATGGCTACACCTTC.

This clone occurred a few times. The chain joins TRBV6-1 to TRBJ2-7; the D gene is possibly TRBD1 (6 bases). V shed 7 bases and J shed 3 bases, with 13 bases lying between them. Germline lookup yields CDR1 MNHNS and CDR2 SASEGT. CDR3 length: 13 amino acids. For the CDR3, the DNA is TGTGCCAGCATCAGAAGGGGGAGCTACGAGCAGTACTTC. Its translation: CASIRRGSYEQYF.

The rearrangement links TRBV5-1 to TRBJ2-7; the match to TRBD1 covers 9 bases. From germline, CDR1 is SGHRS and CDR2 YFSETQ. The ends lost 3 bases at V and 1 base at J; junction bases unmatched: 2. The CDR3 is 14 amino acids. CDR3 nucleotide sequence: TGCGCCAGCAGCTCAGGACAGGGGTCCTACGAGCAGTACTTC. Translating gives CASSSGQGSYEQYF.

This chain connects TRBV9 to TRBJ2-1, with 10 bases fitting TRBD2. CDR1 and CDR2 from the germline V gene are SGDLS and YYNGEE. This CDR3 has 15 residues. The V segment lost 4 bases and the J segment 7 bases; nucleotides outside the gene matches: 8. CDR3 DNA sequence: TGTGCCAGCAGCTTCTTAGCGGGGGGTTGGAATGAGCAGTTCTTC. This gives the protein CASSFLAGGWNEQFF. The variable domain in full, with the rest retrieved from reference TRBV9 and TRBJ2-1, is DSGVTQTPKHLITATGQRVTLRCSPRSGDLSVYWYQQSLDQGLQFLIQYYNGEERAKGNILERFSAQQFPDLHSELNLSSLELGDSALYFCASSFLAGGWNEQFFGPGTRLTVL.